A single sample is the source of the 32 T cell receptor beta chains below, sequenced in a study of blood T cell repertoires in COVID-19. Sequencing was performed with immunoSEQ multiplex PCR; in TCRdb, only in-frame clones are kept and a portion is missing. The sample lists 200,000 to 300,000 clones; about nine tenths were seen once. Sequencing was carried out using PBMCs or T cells enriched from blood (not recorded which). These receptors all come from a man aged 45 to 65 who had been exposed to COVID-19.

J is TRBJ1-2 and V is TRBV2; 7 positions agree with TRBD1. The germline V gene has CDR1 SNHLY and CDR2 FYNNEI. The CDR3 has 13 residues. The J segment lost 3 bases and the V segment lost 6 bases, leaving 4 bases of the junction unmatched. The CDR3 DNA reads TGTGCCAGCAGCGCTACAGGGGACTATGGCTACACCTTC. Its translation: CASSATGDYGYTF.

This chain uses TRBV9 with TRBJ1-6, with 9 bases identical to TRBD1. CDR1 is SGDLS, CDR2 YYNGEE, per germline. After removal of 1 base from V and 7 bases from J, the junction contained 9 bases not matched to a gene. The CDR3 contains 17 residues. CDR3 DNA sequence: TGTGCCAGCAGCGTATGGGACAGGGCGGCGGAGAATTCACCCCTCCACTTT. As protein: CASSVWDRAAENSPLHF.

The V and J genes are TRBV3-1 (or the pseudogene TRBV3-2) and TRBJ1-6; TRBD1 matches 7 bases. This CDR3 is built from 15 residues. The germline V gene has CDR1 LGHDT and CDR2 YNNKEL (reference sequence). V shed 5 bases and J 7 bases; nucleotides not matched to a gene: 8. The CDR3 spells CASSSRTGGNSPLHF. In DNA, the CDR3 is TGTGCCAGCAGCAGCCGGACAGGAGGGAATTCACCCCTCCACTTT.

This sequence joins TRBV28 and TRBJ2-3, with D unresolved. CDR3 length: 13 residues. Per the germline V gene, CDR1 is MDHEN and CDR2 is SYDVKM. The V end was cut by 3 bases, the J end by 7 bases, with 11 bases between. CDR3 residues: CASSFRMRNTQYF. CDR3 DNA sequence: TGTGCCAGCAGTTTTAGAATGCGAAATACGCAGTATTTT.

This chain uses TRBV11-2 with TRBJ1-5; TRBD1 is a possible D gene (5 bases). Germline V gene data show CDR1 as SGHAT and CDR2 as FQNNGV. The ends were cut back, 5 bases at V and 6 bases at J, with 17 bases in the middle. The CDR3 has 15 amino acids. CDR3 DNA sequence: TGTGCCAGCAGCCTTACCTCAGGGAGGAGTCAGCCCCAGCATTTT. Amino acids: CASSLTSGRSQPQHF.

The V call is TRBV11-3, the J call TRBJ2-7, with D maybe TRBD2 (5 bases). The length of the CDR3 is 14 residues. Germline V gives CDR1 SGHNT, CDR2 YENEEA. V gave up 1 base and J gave up 0 bases, with 7 bases separating them. CDR3 DNA: TGTGCCAGCAGCTTAGCGGGGAGCTCCTACGAGCAGTACTTC. Translating it yields CASSLAGSSYEQYF.

The chain couples TRBV27 to TRBJ1-1; unclear D gene. The V gene's germline CDR1 is MNHEY and CDR2 SMNVEV (reference sequence). The ends were cut back, 6 bases at V and 0 bases at J, with 17 bases in the middle. The CDR3 is 16 residues long. For the CDR3, the DNA is TGTGCCAGCAGCCGGGCGGGCTGGGGAATGAACACTGAAGCTTTCTTT. This translates into CASSRAGWGMNTEAFF.

V usage is TRBV18 and J usage is TRBJ1-5; D call uncertain. The length of the CDR3 is 14 residues. The V gene lost 3 bases and the J gene lost 2 bases, with 8 bases spanning the gap. In germline, CDR1 is KGHSH, CDR2 LQKENI. This chain's CDR3 is CASSPTMGNQPQHF. The CDR3 bases are TGTGCCAGCTCACCCACAATGGGCAATCAGCCCCAGCATTTT.

J is TRBJ1-2 and V is TRBV28; maybe TRBD1 (6 bases). The V gene lost 9 bases and the J gene lost 0 bases, with 14 bases spanning the gap. The CDR3 is 14 residues long. The germline CDR1 and CDR2 sequences are MDHEN and SYDVKM. CDR3 protein: CASKPGTPNYGYTF. The CDR3 DNA follows: TGTGCCAGTAAACCCGGGACACCTAACTATGGCTACACCTTC.

This clone was observed a single time. This chain links TRBV7-9 with TRBJ1-4; D may be TRBD1 (6 bases). Looked up from germline, CDR1 is SEHNR and CDR2 is FQNEAQ (reference sequence). CDR3 size: 14 residues. The V gene lost 3 bases and the J gene lost 5 bases, with 10 bases spanning the gap. The chain's CDR3 is CASSLDSWNEKLFF. The CDR3 DNA reads TGTGCCAGCAGCTTGGACAGTTGGAATGAAAAACTGTTTTTT. Using reference TRBV7-9 and TRBJ1-4 for the parts outside the CDR3, the full variable domain is DTGVSQNPRHKITKRGQNVTFRCDPISEHNRLYWYRQTLGQGPEFLTYFQNEAQLEKSRLLSDRFSAERPKGSFSTLEIQRTEQGDSAMYLCASSLDSWNEKLFFGSGTQLSVL.

This clone was counted a few times. The rearrangement links TRBV2 to TRBJ2-7; 11 bases are shared with TRBD1. With V trimmed by 0 bases and J by 7 bases, 5 bases remained unmatched. The CDR3 is 15 residues long. The germline V gene encodes CDR1 SNHLY and CDR2 FYNNEI. The CDR3 nucleotides are TGTGCCAGCAGTGAAGCGGGACAGGGGGTAGGGGAGCAGTACTTC. The encoded protein is CASSEAGQGVGEQYF.

The CDR3 DNA follows: TGTGCCAGCAGTGAGACAGGGGGTACAGATACGCAGTATTTT. This gives the protein CASSETGGTDTQYF. This chain joins TRBV2 and TRBJ2-3; 9 nucleotides align to TRBD1. CDR3 length: 14 amino acids. Germline values: CDR1 SNHLY, CDR2 FYNNEI. V was pared by 3 bases and J by 3 bases, with 1 base of the junction left unmatched.

This clone has a single count. The V and J genes are TRBV24-1 and TRBJ1-2; D call uncertain. Trimming cost V 4 bases and J 1 base, with 9 bases left between them. In germline, CDR1 is KGHDR, CDR2 SFDVKD. The CDR3 spans 14 residues. CDR3 residues: CATSDQTFNYGYTF. The CDR3 DNA follows: TGTGCCACCAGTGACCAAACTTTTAACTATGGCTACACCTTC.

The chain recombines TRBV19 with TRBJ1-2; TRBD1 agrees at 9 bases. The CDR3 runs 15 residues. Germline CDR1 LNHDA, CDR2 SQIVND (reference sequence). Trimming at V came to 5 bases and at J to 4 bases, leaving 8 bases not matched to a gene. This CDR3 is CASSSWGQGTYGYTF. CDR3 bases: TGTGCCAGTAGTTCCTGGGGACAGGGAACCTATGGCTACACCTTC.

V usage is TRBV5-4 and J usage is TRBJ2-1; D perhaps matches TRBD2 (7 bases). The CDR3 is 15 amino acids. CDR1 and CDR2 (germline): SGHNT, YYREEE (reference sequence). The V end lost 9 bases, the J end lost 4 bases, and 20 bases lay between the germline ends. CDR3 amino acids: CATQSAGAVYNEQFF. CDR3 bases: TGTGCCACCCAGTCTGCGGGGGCAGTTTACAATGAGCAGTTCTTC.

The chain uses TRBV6-1 and TRBJ1-5; the D gene is possibly TRBD1 (5 bases). This CDR3 has 14 residues. V lost 2 bases, J lost 5 bases, and 10 bases lay in between. The V gene's germline CDR1 is MNHNS and CDR2 SASEGT. The CDR3: CASSEQGGDQPQHF. The DNA of the CDR3 is TGTGCCAGCAGTGAACAGGGTGGGGATCAGCCCCAGCATTTT.

The chain couples TRBV5-1 to TRBJ2-1; 11 bases map to TRBD2. V dropped 1 base and J dropped 9; count of bases not matched to a gene: 3. In germline, CDR1 is SGHRS, CDR2 YFSETQ. The CDR3 spans 14 residues. The CDR3 spells CASSLTSGSFEQFF. CDR3 nucleotide sequence: TGCGCCAGCAGCTTGACTAGCGGGAGCTTTGAGCAGTTCTTC.

The chain couples TRBV5-4 to TRBJ2-5, with 7 bases lining up with TRBD1. The J segment lost 2 bases and the V segment lost 4 bases, leaving 2 bases of the junction unmatched. The germline gives CDR1 SGHNT, CDR2 YYREEE (reference sequence). The CDR3 totals 13 residues. The CDR3 loop reads CASSQGQQETQYF. The CDR3 DNA follows: TGTGCCAGCAGCCAGGGACAGCAAGAGACCCAGTACTTC.

The chain employs TRBV11-2 and TRBJ2-2, with D maybe TRBD2 (5 bases). CDR3 size: 17 residues. Germline-derived CDR1 and CDR2 are SGHAT and FQNNGV. V was cut by 10 bases and J by 5 bases, with 26 bases left in between. The CDR3 nucleotides are TGTGCCACTTTACTGAGAGGCGTACGGACGGGAACCGGGGAGCTGTTTTTT. It is translated as CATLLRGVRTGTGELFF.

The V and J genes are TRBV7-2 and TRBJ1-2; possibly TRBD1 for D (6 bases). The V end lost 2 bases, the J end lost 7 bases, and 17 bases lay between the germline ends. CDR1 and CDR2 (germline): SGHTA, FQGNSA. The CDR3 consists of 15 residues. The CDR3 coding sequence is TGTGCCAGCAGCTTAATTACAGGGAGCGGAGGTGGCTACACCTTC. This encodes CASSLITGSGGGYTF.

The chain links TRBV29-1 to TRBJ2-3; D perhaps matches TRBD1 (7 bases). In germline, CDR1 is SQVTM, CDR2 ANQGSEA. This CDR3 contains 12 residues. The V end was cut by 3 bases, the J end by 13 bases, with 17 bases between. Here the CDR3 DNA reads TGCAGCGTTGATGTCCTCAGGGGGGTGAAGTATTTT. Translated, it gives CSVDVLRGVKYF.

The chain carries TRBV7-8 and TRBJ1-2, with 10 bases lining up with TRBD1. CDR1 is SGHVS and CDR2 is FQNEAQ in the germline V gene. This CDR3 spans 15 amino acids. The ends lost 5 bases at V and 3 bases at J; junction bases unmatched: 6. In nucleotides, the CDR3 is TGTGCCAGCAGCCAGGGACAGGGGCCTGACTATGGCTACACCTTC. Encoded protein: CASSQGQGPDYGYTF.

The chain employs TRBV29-1 and TRBJ2-3, with TRBD2 identical over 9 bases. This CDR3 comprises 15 residues. The V gene's germline CDR1 is SQVTM and CDR2 ANQGSEA. J lost 1 base, V lost 4 bases, and 6 bases had no gene match. The CDR3 spells CSVGASGIRTDTQYF. As DNA, the CDR3 is TGCAGCGTTGGGGCTAGCGGGATACGCACAGATACGCAGTATTTT.

In its sample, this clone was seen a few times. The chain uses TRBV6-5 and TRBJ1-5; D remains unclear. The germline CDR1 and CDR2 sequences are MNHEY and SVGAGI. The V and J ends lost 5 bases and 2 bases respectively, with 13 bases between them. The CDR3 has 15 amino acids. CDR3 in DNA: TGTGCCAGCAGTCGAACGCCGGGAGGCAATCAGCCCCAGCATTTT. It is translated as CASSRTPGGNQPQHF.

Only one count was recorded for this clone. The chain combines TRBV11-1 with TRBJ1-2; D uncertain. V lost 2 bases to trimming and J lost 6 bases, with 10 bases between them. This CDR3 comprises 13 residues. Looked up from germline, CDR1 is SGHAT and CDR2 is FQDESV (reference sequence). The CDR3 reads CASSLWPGDGYTF. The CDR3 DNA sequence: TGTGCCAGCAGCTTATGGCCCGGGGATGGCTACACCTTC.

The rearrangement uses TRBV18 and TRBJ2-2, with 9 nucleotides matching TRBD1. The germline CDR1 and CDR2 sequences are KGHSH and LQKENI. V lost 3 bases, J lost 0 bases, and 2 bases stayed unmatched. CDR3 size: 16 residues. The CDR3 is CASSPDRGANTGELFF. DNA for the CDR3: TGTGCCAGCTCACCTGACAGGGGGGCGAACACCGGGGAGCTGTTTTTT.

The gene calls are TRBV18 and TRBJ2-7; D not certain. Germline values: CDR1 KGHSH, CDR2 LQKENI. CDR3 length equals 15 residues. The V gene lost 0 bases and the J gene lost 4 bases, with 13 bases spanning the gap. The CDR3 spells CASSPPSRSEYEQYF. CDR3 DNA: TGTGCCAGCTCACCACCCTCCAGATCTGAATACGAGCAGTACTTC.

The CDR3 DNA reads as TGTGCCACCAGTGAACCAGGGGGTCTCACCGGGGAGCTGTTTTTT. It encodes CATSEPGGLTGELFF. This sequence joins TRBV24-1 and TRBJ2-2; 7 bases line up with TRBD1. The J segment lost 4 bases and the V segment lost 4 bases, leaving 5 bases of the junction unmatched. The CDR3 loop spans 15 amino acids. CDR1 is KGHDR and CDR2 is SFDVKD in the germline V gene.

This clone was seen once. This rearrangement joins TRBV5-1 to TRBJ2-1; a possible D gene is TRBD2 (5 bases). The CDR3 loop spans 15 amino acids. Trimming removed 4 bases at V and 3 bases at J, with 14 bases between. Germline lookup yields CDR1 SGHRS and CDR2 YFSETQ. CDR3 nucleotide sequence: TGCGCCAGCAGCAAAGATGGACTGAGCTACAATGAGCAGTTCTTC. Amino acids: CASSKDGLSYNEQFF.

The chain uses TRBV5-6 and TRBJ1-3; the D is unclear. Germline V gene data show CDR1 as SGHDT and CDR2 as YYEEEE. V was cut by 2 bases and J by 0 bases, with 9 bases left in between. CDR3 size: 15 residues. CDR3 protein: CASSLLQNSGNTIYF. DNA of the CDR3: TGTGCCAGCAGCTTACTTCAAAACTCTGGAAACACCATATATTTT.

The rearrangement links TRBV7-3 to TRBJ2-5, with 11 bases aligning to TRBD2. With V trimmed by 5 bases and J by 5 bases, 1 base remained unmatched. From germline, CDR1 is SGHTA and CDR2 FQGTGA. The CDR3 spans 13 residues. This CDR3 is CASSRTSGETQYF. As DNA, the CDR3 is TGTGCCAGCAGCCGGACTAGCGGGGAGACCCAGTACTTC.

The gene calls are TRBV30 and TRBJ2-1, with D possibly being TRBD2 (5 bases). Trimming took 2 bases from V and 8 from J, leaving 16 bases between them. CDR1 and CDR2 from the germline V gene are GTSNPN and SVGIG (reference sequence). The CDR3 extends over 14 amino acids. The DNA of the CDR3 is TGTGCCTGGAGTAGAGCGGAGAGGGTGTATGAGCAGTTCTTC. Its translation is CAWSRAERVYEQFF.